A single sample gave rise to the 6 T cell receptor beta chains below, sequenced in a study of CD8 T cells in ankylosing spondylitis. TCRdb fed the 5' RACE reads into MiXCR, producing one record per CDR3 protein. The sample carries around 300,000 distinct CDR3 sequences, approximately 10% recorded once. The sequenced material came from blood, either unsorted or a sorted T cell fraction (not recorded which). These receptors all come from a female donor with ankylosing spondylitis or in good health (not recorded which).

This clonotype has ten or more counts. The chain has TRBV12-3 or TRBV12-4 and TRBJ2-7; 7 bases match TRBD1. This CDR3 has 14 residues. V dropped 6 bases and J dropped 4; count of bases not matched to a gene: 9. This CDR3 is CASRRQGFRYEQYF. The DNA of the CDR3 is TGTGCCAGCAGGCGACAGGGTTTTCGGTACGAGCAGTACTTC.

Note on this clonotype: A much larger clone sits a single nucleotide away, making a read error possible. Here the CDR3 DNA reads TGTGCCAGCGGCCCCCACTCCTTAAGTCACGAGCAGTACTTC. Its protein is CASGPHSLSHEQYF. The chain couples TRBV7-9 to TRBJ2-7; D unclear. This CDR3 is 14 amino acids long. Germline V gene lookup returns CDR1 SEHNR and CDR2 FQNEAQ (reference sequence). V was cut by 8 bases and J by 5 bases, with 19 bases left in between.

This clonotype has only a few counts. The gene calls are TRBV3-1 and TRBJ2-7, with TRBD1 as a possible D gene (5 bases). V gave up 4 bases and J gave up 4 bases, with 17 bases separating them. There are 15 residues in the CDR3. Germline V gene sequence: CDR1 LGHDT, CDR2 YNNKEL (reference sequence). The CDR3, as DNA: TGTGCCAGCAGCCCCAGGGCTGGGGTCCGATACGAGCAGTACTTC. Amino acid sequence: CASSPRAGVRYEQYF.

This clonotype was counted once. The chain is built from TRBV20-1 and TRBJ1-5, with D possibly TRBD1 on 5 matching bases. V gave up 4 bases and J gave up 5 bases, with 12 bases separating them. Germline-derived CDR1 and CDR2 are DFQATT and SNEGSKA (reference sequence). This CDR3 spans 13 amino acids. The CDR3, as DNA: TGCAGTGCTACAGGGATTCCCCATCAGCCCCAGCATTTT. Its translation: CSATGIPHQPQHF.

This clonotype was detected a few times. CDR3 in amino acids: CASSLEGLGTGTYEQYF. The CDR3 nucleotides are TGTGCCAGCAGCTTGGAGGGTTTAGGGACAGGCACCTACGAGCAGTACTTC. The chain is built from TRBV5-8 and TRBJ2-7; 8 positions agree with TRBD1. Germline assignment: CDR1 SGHTS and CDR2 YDEGEE. V was clipped by 0 bases and J by 2 bases; unmatched bases: 10. This CDR3 is 17 amino acids long.

This clonotype was counted at least ten times. The chain recombines TRBV20-1 with TRBJ2-3; 12 nucleotides agree with TRBD2. This CDR3 has 14 residues. Trimming at V came to 6 bases and at J to 1 base, leaving 2 bases not matched to a gene. The germline gives CDR1 DFQATT, CDR2 SNEGSKA (reference sequence). CDR3 DNA: TGCAGTGCCGCTAGCGGGGGGGGCACAGATACGCAGTATTTT. The encoded protein is CSAASGGGTDTQYF.